Shown below are 12 T cell receptor beta chains from a single sample sequenced in a study of T cells in Graves' hyperthyroidism and ophthalmopathy. TCR beta CDR3 sequences were amplified from RNA transcripts. The HTBI primer set was used in a first-round RT-PCR of the TCR CDR3. From the multiplex PCR reads, TCRdb called clonotypes with MiXCR, one entry per CDR3 protein. The table lists fewer than 250,000 distinct CDR3 sequences, 16% of them singletons. Material for sequencing was blood. These receptor sequences come from a woman younger than 30 with Graves' ophthalmopathy.

This clonotype was picked up many times. V usage is TRBV5-1 and J usage is TRBJ2-2, with 7 bases matching TRBD2. The trim removed 3 bases at V and 6 bases at J, leaving 17 bases unmatched. Germline V gene sequence: CDR1 SGHRS, CDR2 YFSETQ. This CDR3 has 18 residues. The CDR3 protein is CASSSGIPLGREAGELFF. In nucleotides, the CDR3 is TGCGCCAGCAGCTCCGGGATACCTTTGGGCCGGGAGGCCGGGGAGCTGTTTTTT.

Points on this clonotype: This may stem from a read error, because a much larger clone lies one nucleotide away. V gene TRBV6-1 combines with J gene TRBJ2-3, with 7 bases fitting TRBD1. The CDR3 consists of 13 residues. Germline V gene lookup returns CDR1 MNHNS and CDR2 SASEGT. The CDR3 DNA is TGTGCCAGCAAAATTGGACAGGCAGATATGCAGTATTTT. Amino acids: CASKIGQADMQYF.

This clonotype was observed many times. The gene calls are TRBV7-6 and TRBJ2-7; D is ambiguous. The V end was cut by 4 bases, the J end by 4 bases, with 14 bases between. The CDR3 is made up of 14 amino acids. Germline-derived CDR1 and CDR2 are SGHVS and FNYEAQ. The CDR3 nucleotides read TGTGCCAGCAGCTCCCTCGGGCCTCGATACGAGCAGTACTTC. Amino acid sequence: CASSSLGPRYEQYF.

This clonotype was observed many times. J is TRBJ2-3 and V is TRBV3-1; 7 nucleotides line up with TRBD2. From germline, CDR1 is LGHDT and CDR2 YNNKEL (reference sequence). The CDR3 extends over 17 amino acids. J was trimmed by 2 bases and V by 0 bases; bases with no gene match: 8. The CDR3 DNA reads TGTGCCAGCAGCCAAGAAGTGGCGGGGGTTCCCACAGATACGCAGTATTTT. Protein: CASSQEVAGVPTDTQYF.

Ten or more counts support this clonotype. The chain employs TRBV20-1 and TRBJ1-3, with a possible D match to TRBD1 (6 bases). Germline V gene sequence: CDR1 DFQATT, CDR2 SNEGSKA (reference sequence). The length of the CDR3 is 15 residues. V was cut by 1 base and J by 3 bases, with 13 bases left in between. CDR3 protein: CSARVWGAGGNTIYF. As DNA, the CDR3 is TGCAGTGCTAGAGTGTGGGGGGCAGGTGGAAACACCATATATTTT.

This chain uses TRBV28 with TRBJ2-3; 12 bases agree with TRBD1. CDR1 is MDHEN, CDR2 SYDVKM, per germline. The ends lost 3 bases at V and 2 bases at J; junction bases unmatched: 3. The CDR3 length is 16 residues. As DNA, the CDR3 is TGTGCCAGCAGTTTGCTGGGACAGGGGGCCACAGATACGCAGTATTTT. It encodes CASSLLGQGATDTQYF.

This clonotype turned up a few times. This rearrangement joins TRBV10-2 to TRBJ2-3, with TRBD1 as a possible D gene (6 bases). The CDR3 covers 11 residues. The ends were cut back, 6 bases at V and 10 bases at J, with 11 bases in the middle. CDR1 WSHSY and CDR2 SAAADI come from the germline V gene. This chain's CDR3 is CASRDSLAQYF. DNA of the CDR3: TGCGCCAGCAGGGACAGCCTGGCGCAGTATTTT.

This clonotype was detected ten times or more. The chain joins TRBV28 to TRBJ2-4; 10 positions agree with TRBD2. This CDR3 has 16 amino acids. V shed 10 bases, J shed 2 bases, and the junction held 11 bases outside the gene matches. Germline V gene data show CDR1 as MDHEN and CDR2 as SYDVKM. The CDR3 coding sequence is TGTGCCACTAGTAGGCTAGCGGGGGCCTCCAAAAACATTCAGTACTTC. Translating it yields CATSRLAGASKNIQYF.

In this sample, this clonotype turned up many times. This chain connects TRBV24-1 to TRBJ2-5, with 9 positions matching TRBD1. The V segment lost 0 bases and the J segment 5 bases; nucleotides outside the gene matches: 9. The germline CDR1 and CDR2 sequences are KGHDR and SFDVKD. CDR3 length: 17 amino acids. CDR3 sequence: CATSDLTPGQGRETQYF. CDR3 DNA sequence: TGTGCCACCAGTGATTTGACGCCGGGACAGGGAAGGGAGACCCAGTACTTC.

This clonotype was detected many times. The rearrangement uses TRBV9 and TRBJ1-1; 8 bases are shared with TRBD1. In germline, CDR1 is SGDLS, CDR2 YYNGEE. The CDR3 length is 15 residues. V shed 4 bases, J shed 3 bases, and the junction held 8 bases outside the gene matches. CDR3 amino acids: CASSPQGAGDTEAFF. CDR3 coding DNA: TGTGCCAGCAGCCCTCAGGGGGCGGGTGACACTGAAGCTTTCTTT.

In this sample, this clonotype turned up many times. The chain links TRBV29-1 to TRBJ2-5; 8 nucleotides line up with TRBD2. V was clipped by 4 bases and J by 3 bases; unmatched bases: 4. The CDR3 extends over 13 amino acids. Germline-derived CDR1 and CDR2 are SQVTM and ANQGSEA. CDR3: CSVGGGPKETQYF. The CDR3 nucleotides are TGCAGCGTTGGCGGGGGGCCTAAAGAGACCCAGTACTTC.

In its sample, this clonotype was seen many times. The chain couples TRBV20-1 to TRBJ2-3, with D possibly matching TRBD1 (6 bases). V lost 0 bases, J lost 0 bases, and 10 bases lay in between. CDR1 and CDR2 (germline): DFQATT, SNEGSKA (reference sequence). CDR3 length: 15 residues. The CDR3 nucleotides are TGCAGTGCTAGAGACCGGACAGATAGCACAGATACGCAGTATTTT. Residues: CSARDRTDSTDTQYF.